This TCR beta chain was observed in a study of T cells in women clearing cervical HPV infection. Study-wide context: For cases, blood was sampled a median about 160 days after lesion detection, interquartile range about 80 to 220 days.

Overall study findings and caveats: Timing of associations relative to infection is unclear; T-cell subsets were not isolated. CIN3+ cases had significantly higher TCR repertoire richness than controls, but evenness did not differ.

Points on this clone: Its antigen is currently unknown. Coverage ceases 3 residues before the CDR3 finishes, and the germline J gene fills in the end.

The CDR3 runs 12 residues. Trimming removed 6 bases at V and 4 bases at J, with 13 bases between. CDR1 SQVTM and CDR2 ANQGSEA come from the germline V gene. The table came from immunoSEQ multiplex PCR; TCRdb's copy has only in-frame clones and leaves some out. Its table records about 34,000 clones. V gene TRBV29-1 combines with J gene TRBJ2-7; the D is unclear. This receptor was identified in a woman aged 18-69 years with a cervical HPV16 infection that either progressed to CIN3+ or cleared (not recorded which). What was sequenced was blood buffy coat. The sequenced CDR3 bases are TGCAGCGTGAAGCCAGGATTATACGAG. This encodes CSVKPGLYE. The complete CDR3 protein is CSVKPGLYEQYF.